This T cell receptor beta chain was sequenced during a study of cytomegalovirus exposure and HLA in healthy donors. Study information: Prior work identified more than 90 million unique TCR beta sequences in 150 million to 200 million T cells.

Study-wide results and limits: CMV serostatus alone was available as immune exposure information. The likely origin of a cluster of highly shared sequence variants was a sequencing artifact.

Trimming removed 7 bases from V and 8 bases from J, with 20 bases in between. This CDR3 comprises 15 residues. Germline V gene data show CDR1 as LNHNV and CDR2 as YYDKDF (reference sequence). This clone was recorded only once. Its antigen is still unknown. 60 Vbeta and 13 Jbeta primers were used in PCR. Profiling relied on immunoSEQ multiplex PCR, and the TCRdb table lists in-frame clones only, not all of them. The repertoire consists of roughly 100,000 clones, with about 62% occurring once and the leading ten covering 4.8%. This donor's record omits CMV serostatus. This TCR was recovered from a human donor in good health. The rearrangement uses TRBV15 and TRBJ1-4, with D maybe TRBD1 (5 bases). Sample: PBMCs. The DNA of the CDR3 is TGTGCCACCAATCAGGACACCCGGGCGGGGGAAAAACTGTTTTTT. Its protein product is CATNQDTRAGEKLFF.